This TCR beta chain emerged from a study of radiation and T cells in renal cell carcinoma. This clone has only a few counts. The antigen is not known. Study-wide results and limits: In blood, top tumor clones expanded by 2 weeks, shrinking by 4.

The repertoire was sequenced with immunoSEQ multiplex PCR; TCRdb's copy has only in-frame clones and lacks some. Of tens of thousands of clones listed, 80% are singletons. Germline CDR1 KGHSH, CDR2 LQKENI. The CDR3 spans 16 residues. V lost 3 bases to trimming and J lost 5 bases; unmatched junction nucleotides: 9. The time point was: blood 2 weeks post-SBRT. Treatment given: 15 Gy SBRT to primary tumor, nephrectomy 4 weeks later. The tumor was a clear cell renal cell carcinoma. The source of this sequence is an older woman with renal cell carcinoma. This sequence joins TRBV18 and TRBJ2-5, with TRBD1 matching 10 bases. Sequenced here: blood, sampled from a patient whose treatment included radiotherapy and nephrectomy. The CDR3 coding sequence is TGTGCCAGCTCACCGGGACGACAGGGGGCCGGGGAGACCCAGTACTTC. This codes for CASSPGRQGAGETQYF.